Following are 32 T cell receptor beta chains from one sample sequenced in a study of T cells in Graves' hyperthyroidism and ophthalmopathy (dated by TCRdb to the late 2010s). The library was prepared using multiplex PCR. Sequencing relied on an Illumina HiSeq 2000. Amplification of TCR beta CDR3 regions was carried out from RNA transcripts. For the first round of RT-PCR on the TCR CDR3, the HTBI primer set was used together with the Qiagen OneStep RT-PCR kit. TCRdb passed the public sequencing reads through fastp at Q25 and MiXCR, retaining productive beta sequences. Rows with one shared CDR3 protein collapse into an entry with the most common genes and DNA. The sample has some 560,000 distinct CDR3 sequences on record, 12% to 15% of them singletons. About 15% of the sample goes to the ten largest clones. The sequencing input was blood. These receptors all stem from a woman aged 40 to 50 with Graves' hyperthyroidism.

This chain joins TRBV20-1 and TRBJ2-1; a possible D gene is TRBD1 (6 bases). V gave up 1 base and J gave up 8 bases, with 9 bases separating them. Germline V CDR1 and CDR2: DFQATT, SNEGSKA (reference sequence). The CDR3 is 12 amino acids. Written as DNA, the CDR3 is TGCAGTGCTAGAGGACAGGCCGATGAGCAGTTCTTC. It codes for CSARGQADEQFF.

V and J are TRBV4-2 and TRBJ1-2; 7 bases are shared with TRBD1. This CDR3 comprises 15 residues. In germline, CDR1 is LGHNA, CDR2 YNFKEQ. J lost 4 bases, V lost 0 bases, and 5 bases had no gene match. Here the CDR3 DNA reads TGTGCCAGCAGCCAAGAGAAGACAGGGTTCTATGGCTACACCTTC. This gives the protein CASSQEKTGFYGYTF.

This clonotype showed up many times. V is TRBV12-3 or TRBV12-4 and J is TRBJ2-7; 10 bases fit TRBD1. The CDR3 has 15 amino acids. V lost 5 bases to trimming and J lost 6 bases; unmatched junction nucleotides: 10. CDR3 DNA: TGTGCCAGCAGTCTCCGCACCGGGACAGGGGTCGAGCAGTACTTC. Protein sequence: CASSLRTGTGVEQYF.

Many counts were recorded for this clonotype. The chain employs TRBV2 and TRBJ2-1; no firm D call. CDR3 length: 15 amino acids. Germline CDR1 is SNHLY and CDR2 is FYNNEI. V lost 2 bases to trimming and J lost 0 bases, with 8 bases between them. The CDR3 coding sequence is TGTGCCAGCAGTGAAAGCGATCGCTCCTACAATGAGCAGTTCTTC. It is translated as CASSESDRSYNEQFF.

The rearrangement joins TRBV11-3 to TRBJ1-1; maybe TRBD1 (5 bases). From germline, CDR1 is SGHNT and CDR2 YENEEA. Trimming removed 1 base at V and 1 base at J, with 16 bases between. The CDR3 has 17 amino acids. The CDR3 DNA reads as TGTGCCAGCAGCTTAGTAGCTATCGGGACCCCGAACACTGAAGCTTTCTTT. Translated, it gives CASSLVAIGTPNTEAFF.

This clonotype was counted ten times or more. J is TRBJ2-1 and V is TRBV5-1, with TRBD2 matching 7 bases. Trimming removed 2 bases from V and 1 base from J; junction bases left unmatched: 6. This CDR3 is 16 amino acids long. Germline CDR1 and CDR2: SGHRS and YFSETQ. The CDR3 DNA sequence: TGCGCCAGCAGCTTATATTCTAGCGGTTCCTACAATGAGCAGTTCTTC. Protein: CASSLYSSGSYNEQFF.

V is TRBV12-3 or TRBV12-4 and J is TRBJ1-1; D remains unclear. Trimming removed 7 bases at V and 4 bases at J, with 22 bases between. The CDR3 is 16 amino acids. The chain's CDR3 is CASIPDRRPGGTEAFF. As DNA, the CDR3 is TGTGCCAGCATCCCCGATCGACGTCCGGGAGGCACTGAAGCTTTCTTT.

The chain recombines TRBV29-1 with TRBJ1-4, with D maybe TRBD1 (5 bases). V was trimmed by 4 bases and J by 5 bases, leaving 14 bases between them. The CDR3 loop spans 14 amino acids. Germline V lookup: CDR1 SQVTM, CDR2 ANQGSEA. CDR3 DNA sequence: TGCAGCGTTGGGACCGACAGTCTCAATGAAAAACTGTTTTTT. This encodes CSVGTDSLNEKLFF.

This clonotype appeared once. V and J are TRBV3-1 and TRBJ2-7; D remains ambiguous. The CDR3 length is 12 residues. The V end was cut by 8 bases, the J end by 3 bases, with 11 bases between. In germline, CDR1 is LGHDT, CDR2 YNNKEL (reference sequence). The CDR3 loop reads CASAAINYEQYF. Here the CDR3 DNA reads TGTGCCAGCGCGGCTATTAACTACGAGCAGTACTTC.

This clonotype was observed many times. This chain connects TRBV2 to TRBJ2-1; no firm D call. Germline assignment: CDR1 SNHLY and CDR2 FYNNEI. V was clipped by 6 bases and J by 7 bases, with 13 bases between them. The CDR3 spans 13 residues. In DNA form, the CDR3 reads TGTGCCAGCAGACCCAACTTGGGAAATGAGCAGTTCTTC. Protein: CASRPNLGNEQFF.

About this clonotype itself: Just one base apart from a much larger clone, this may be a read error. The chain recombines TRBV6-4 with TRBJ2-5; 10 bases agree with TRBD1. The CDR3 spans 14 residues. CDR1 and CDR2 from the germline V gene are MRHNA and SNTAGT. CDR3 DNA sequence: TGTACCAGCAGTTACGACAGGGGGCGAGAGACCCAGTACTTC. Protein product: CTSSYDRGRETQYF.

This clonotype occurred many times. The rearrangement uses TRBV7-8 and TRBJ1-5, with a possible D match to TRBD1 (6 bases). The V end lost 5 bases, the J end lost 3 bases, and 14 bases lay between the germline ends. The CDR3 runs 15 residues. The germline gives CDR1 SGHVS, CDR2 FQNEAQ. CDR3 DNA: TGTGCCAGCAGCAGTCAAGGACAGCTCAATCAGCCCCAGCATTTT. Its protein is CASSSQGQLNQPQHF. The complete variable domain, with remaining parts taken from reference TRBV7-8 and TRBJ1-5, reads GAGVSQSPRYKVAKRGQDVALRCDPISGHVSLFWYQQALGQGPEFLTYFQNEAQLDKSGLPSDRFFAERPEGSVSTLKIQRTQQEDSAVYLCASSSQGQLNQPQHFGDGTRLSIL.

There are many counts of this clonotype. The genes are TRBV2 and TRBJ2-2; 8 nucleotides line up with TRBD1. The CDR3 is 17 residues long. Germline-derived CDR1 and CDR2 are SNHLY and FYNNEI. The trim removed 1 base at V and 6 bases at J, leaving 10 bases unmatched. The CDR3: CASSEVPAGGASGELFF. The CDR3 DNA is TGTGCCAGCAGTGAAGTCCCGGCAGGGGGCGCGTCCGGGGAGCTGTTTTTT.

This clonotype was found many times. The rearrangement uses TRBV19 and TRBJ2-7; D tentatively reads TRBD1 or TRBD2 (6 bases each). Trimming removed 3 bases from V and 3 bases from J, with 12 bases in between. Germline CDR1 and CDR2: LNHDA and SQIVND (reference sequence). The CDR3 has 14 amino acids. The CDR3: CASSIGGPSYEQYF. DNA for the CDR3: TGTGCCAGTAGTATTGGGGGGCCCAGCTACGAGCAGTACTTC.

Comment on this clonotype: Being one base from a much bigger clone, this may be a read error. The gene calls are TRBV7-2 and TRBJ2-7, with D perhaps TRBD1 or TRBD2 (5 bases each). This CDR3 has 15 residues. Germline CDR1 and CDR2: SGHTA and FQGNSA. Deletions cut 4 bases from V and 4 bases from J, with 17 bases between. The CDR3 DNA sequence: TGTGCCAGCAGCTCCAATATCGGGACGGGATACGAGCAGTACTTC. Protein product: CASSSNIGTGYEQYF.

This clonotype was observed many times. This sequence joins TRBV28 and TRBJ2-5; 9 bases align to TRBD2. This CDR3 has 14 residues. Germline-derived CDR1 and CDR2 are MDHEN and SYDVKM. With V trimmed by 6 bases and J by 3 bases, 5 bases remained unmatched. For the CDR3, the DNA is TGTGCCAGCAGCGCTAGCGGGACGGAAGAGACCCAGTACTTC. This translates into CASSASGTEETQYF.

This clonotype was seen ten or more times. The CDR3 nucleotides are TGCGCCAGCAACACAGTAACAGGATTCACTGAAGCTTTCTTT. This encodes CASNTVTGFTEAFF. The rearrangement joins TRBV5-1 to TRBJ1-1, with D possibly matching TRBD1 (5 bases). The CDR3 contains 14 residues. V was pared by 6 bases and J by 4 bases, with 16 bases between. Germline assignment: CDR1 SGHRS and CDR2 YFSETQ.

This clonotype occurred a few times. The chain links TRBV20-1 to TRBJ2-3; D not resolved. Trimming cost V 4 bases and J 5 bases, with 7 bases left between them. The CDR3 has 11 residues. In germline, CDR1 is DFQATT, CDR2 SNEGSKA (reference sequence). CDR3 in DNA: TGCAGTGCTATGGTTGAAGATACGCAGTATTTT. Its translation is CSAMVEDTQYF.

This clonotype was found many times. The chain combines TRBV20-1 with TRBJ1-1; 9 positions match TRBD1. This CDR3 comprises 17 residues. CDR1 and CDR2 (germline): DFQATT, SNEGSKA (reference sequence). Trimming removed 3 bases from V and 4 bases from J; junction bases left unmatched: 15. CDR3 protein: CSARKGQGRGVLTEAFF. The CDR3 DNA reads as TGCAGTGCTAGGAAGGGACAGGGAAGGGGTGTACTCACTGAAGCTTTCTTT.

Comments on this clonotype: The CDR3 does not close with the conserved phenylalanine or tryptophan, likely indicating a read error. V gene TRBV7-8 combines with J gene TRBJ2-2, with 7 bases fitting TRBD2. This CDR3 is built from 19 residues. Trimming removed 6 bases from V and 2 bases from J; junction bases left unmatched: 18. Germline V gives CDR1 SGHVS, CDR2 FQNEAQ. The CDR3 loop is CASRTYWGGASGNTGELFL. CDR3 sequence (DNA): TGTGCCAGCAGAACTTATTGGGGGGGTGCTAGCGGAAACACCGGGGAGCTGTTTTTA.

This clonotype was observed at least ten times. CDR3 loop: CASSQGRAPYEQYF. CDR3 in DNA: TGTGCCAGCAGCCAAGGCAGGGCGCCCTACGAGCAGTACTTC. The chain recombines TRBV3-1 with TRBJ2-7, with a weak D call TRBD1 (5 bases). V was pared by 1 base and J by 2 bases, with 9 bases between. Germline lookup yields CDR1 LGHDT and CDR2 YNNKEL (reference sequence). CDR3 length: 14 residues.

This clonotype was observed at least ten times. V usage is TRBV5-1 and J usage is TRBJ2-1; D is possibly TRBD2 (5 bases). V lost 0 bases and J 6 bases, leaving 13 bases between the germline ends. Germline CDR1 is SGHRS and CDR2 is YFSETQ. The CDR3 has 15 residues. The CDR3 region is CASSLADPGINEQFF. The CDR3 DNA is TGCGCCAGCAGCTTGGCTGATCCCGGGATCAATGAGCAGTTCTTC.

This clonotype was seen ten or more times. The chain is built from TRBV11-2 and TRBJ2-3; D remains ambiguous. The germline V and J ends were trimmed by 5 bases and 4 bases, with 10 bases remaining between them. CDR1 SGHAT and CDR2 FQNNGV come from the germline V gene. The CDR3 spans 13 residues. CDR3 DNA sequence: TGTGCCAGCAGCCGCCCCCCGGCAGATACGCAGTATTTT. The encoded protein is CASSRPPADTQYF.

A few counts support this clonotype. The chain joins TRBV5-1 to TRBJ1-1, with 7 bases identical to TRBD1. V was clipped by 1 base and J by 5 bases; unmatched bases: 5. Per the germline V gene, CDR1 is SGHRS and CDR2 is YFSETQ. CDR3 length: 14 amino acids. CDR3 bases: TGCGCCAGCAGCTTGAAAACAGGGGAGACTGAAGCTTTCTTT. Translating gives CASSLKTGETEAFF. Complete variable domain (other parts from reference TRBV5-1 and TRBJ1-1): KAGVTQTPRYLIKTRGQQVTLSCSPISGHRSVSWYQQTPGQGLQFLFEYFSETQRNKGNFPGRFSGRQFSNSRSEMNVSTLELGDSALYLCASSLKTGETEAFFGQGTRLTVV.

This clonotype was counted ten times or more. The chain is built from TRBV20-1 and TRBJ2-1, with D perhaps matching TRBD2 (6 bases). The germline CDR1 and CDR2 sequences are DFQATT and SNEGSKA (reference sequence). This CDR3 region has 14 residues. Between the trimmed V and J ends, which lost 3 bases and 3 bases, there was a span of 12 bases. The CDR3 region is CSASRQGGYNEQFF. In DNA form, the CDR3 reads TGCAGTGCTAGTAGGCAGGGAGGCTACAATGAGCAGTTCTTC.

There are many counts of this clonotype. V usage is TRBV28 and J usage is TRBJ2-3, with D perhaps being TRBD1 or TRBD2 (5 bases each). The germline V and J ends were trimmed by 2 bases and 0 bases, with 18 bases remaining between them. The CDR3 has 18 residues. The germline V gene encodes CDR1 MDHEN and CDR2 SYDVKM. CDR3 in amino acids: CASSLGSWTQTSTDTQYF. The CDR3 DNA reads TGTGCCAGCAGTTTAGGGAGCTGGACACAAACTAGCACAGATACGCAGTATTTT. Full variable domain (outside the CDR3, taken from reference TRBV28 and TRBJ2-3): DVKVTQSSRYLVKRTGEKVFLECVQDMDHENMFWYRQDPGLGLRLIYFSYDVKMKEKGDIPEGYSVSREKKERFSLILESASTNQTSMYLCASSLGSWTQTSTDTQYFGPGTRLTVL.

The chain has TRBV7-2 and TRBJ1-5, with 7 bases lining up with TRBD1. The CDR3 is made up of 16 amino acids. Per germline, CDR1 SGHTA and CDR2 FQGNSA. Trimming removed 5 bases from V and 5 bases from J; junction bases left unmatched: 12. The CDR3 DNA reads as TGTGCCAGCAGCCCACCGGGACAGCGTGTTCATCAGCCCCAGCATTTT. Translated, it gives CASSPPGQRVHQPQHF. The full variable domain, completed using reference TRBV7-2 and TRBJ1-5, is GAGVSQSPSNKVTEKGKDVELRCDPISGHTALYWYRQSLGQGLEFLIYFQGNSAPDKSGLPSDRFSAERTGGSVSTLTIQRTQQEDSAVYLCASSPPGQRVHQPQHFGDGTRLSIL.

The CDR3 region is CASRDSRTYEQYF. The CDR3 bases are TGTGCCAGCAGGGACAGTAGGACCTACGAGCAGTACTTC. V usage is TRBV6-1 and J usage is TRBJ2-7, with D possibly matching TRBD1 (6 bases). V lost 6 bases and J 2 bases, leaving 11 bases between the germline ends. There are 13 residues in the CDR3. The germline V gene has CDR1 MNHNS and CDR2 SASEGT.

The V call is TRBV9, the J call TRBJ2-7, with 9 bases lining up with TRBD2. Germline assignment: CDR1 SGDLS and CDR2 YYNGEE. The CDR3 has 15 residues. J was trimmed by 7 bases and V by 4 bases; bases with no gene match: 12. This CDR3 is CASSRGPSGEKEQYF. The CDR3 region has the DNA TGTGCCAGCAGCAGAGGCCCTAGCGGGGAGAAGGAGCAGTACTTC.

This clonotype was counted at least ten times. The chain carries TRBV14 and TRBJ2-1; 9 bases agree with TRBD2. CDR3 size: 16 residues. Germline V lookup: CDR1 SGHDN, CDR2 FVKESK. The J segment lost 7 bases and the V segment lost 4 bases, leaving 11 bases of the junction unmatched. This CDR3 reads CASSRTTGTSQNEQFF. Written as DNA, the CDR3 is TGTGCCAGCAGCCGAACAACCGGGACTAGCCAGAATGAGCAGTTCTTC.

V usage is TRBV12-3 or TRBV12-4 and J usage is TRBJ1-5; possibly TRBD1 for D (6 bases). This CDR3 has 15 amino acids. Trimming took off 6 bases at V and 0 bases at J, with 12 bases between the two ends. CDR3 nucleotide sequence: TGTGCCAGCAGAGCTAGACAGGATAGCAATCAGCCCCAGCATTTT. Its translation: CASRARQDSNQPQHF.

The DNA for the CDR3 is TGTGCCAGCAGCTCATCCTGGGACATGTACGAGCAGTACTTC. As protein: CASSSSWDMYEQYF. The V call is TRBV7-6, the J call TRBJ2-7; the D gene is possibly TRBD1 (6 bases). CDR3 length: 14 residues. From germline, CDR1 is SGHVS and CDR2 FNYEAQ. The V gene lost 4 bases and the J gene lost 4 bases, with 14 bases spanning the gap.